The T cell receptor (beta chain) under discussion was sequenced for a study of cytomegalovirus exposure and HLA in healthy donors. This clone appeared a few times. In the PCR, 60 Vbeta and 13 Jbeta primers were used. The protocol was immunoSEQ multiplex PCR, while the TCRdb copy is restricted to in-frame clones and leaves out a portion. The table includes about 150,000 clones, 85% detected once. Donors showed nominal health when sampled, although they likely had unrecorded immune exposures. The V gene's germline CDR1 is SGHVS and CDR2 FQNEAQ. The CDR3 spans 16 residues. Between the trimmed V and J ends, which lost 5 bases and 5 bases, there was a span of 19 bases.

Material: PBMCs. The source of this sequence is a boy between 2 and 10 years old in good health and CMV-seronegative. The chain joins TRBV7-8 to TRBJ1-5; perhaps TRBD1 as D (6 bases). The CDR3 DNA reads TGTGCCAGCAGCCCCCAGGGGACCGTCGGGGATCAGCCCCAGCATTTT. Its protein is CASSPQGTVGDQPQHF.